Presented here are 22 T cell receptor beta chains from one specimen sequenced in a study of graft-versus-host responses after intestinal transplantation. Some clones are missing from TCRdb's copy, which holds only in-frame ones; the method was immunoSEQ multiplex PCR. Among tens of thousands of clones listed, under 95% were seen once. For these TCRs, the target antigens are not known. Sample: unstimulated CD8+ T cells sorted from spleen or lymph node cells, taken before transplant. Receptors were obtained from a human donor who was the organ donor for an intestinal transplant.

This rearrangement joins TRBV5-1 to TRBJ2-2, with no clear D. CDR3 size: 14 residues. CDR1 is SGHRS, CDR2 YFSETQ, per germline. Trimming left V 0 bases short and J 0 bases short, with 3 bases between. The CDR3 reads CASSLAPNTGELFF. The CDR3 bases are TGCGCCAGCAGCTTGGCCCCGAACACCGGGGAGCTGTTTTTT.

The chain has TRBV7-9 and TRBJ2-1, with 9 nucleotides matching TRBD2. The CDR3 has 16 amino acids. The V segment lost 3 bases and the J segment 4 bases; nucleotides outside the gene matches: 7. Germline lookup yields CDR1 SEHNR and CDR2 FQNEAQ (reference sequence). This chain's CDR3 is CASSFFLAGTYNEQFF. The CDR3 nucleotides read TGTGCCAGCAGCTTCTTCCTAGCGGGGACTTACAATGAGCAGTTCTTC.

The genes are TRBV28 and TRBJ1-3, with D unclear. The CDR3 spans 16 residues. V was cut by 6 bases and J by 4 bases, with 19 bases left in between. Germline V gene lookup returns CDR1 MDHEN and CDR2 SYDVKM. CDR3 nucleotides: TGTGCCAGCAGGCGTACGAGTGGCGGTGACGGAAACACCATATATTTT. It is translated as CASRRTSGGDGNTIYF. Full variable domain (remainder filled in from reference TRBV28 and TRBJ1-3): DVKVTQSSRYLVKRTGEKVFLECVQDMDHENMFWYRQDPGLGLRLIYFSYDVKMKEKGDIPEGYSVSREKKERFSLILESASTNQTSMYLCASRRTSGGDGNTIYFGEGSWLTVV.

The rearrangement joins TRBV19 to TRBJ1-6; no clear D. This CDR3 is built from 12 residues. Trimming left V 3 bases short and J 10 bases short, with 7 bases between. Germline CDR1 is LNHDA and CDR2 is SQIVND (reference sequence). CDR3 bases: TGTGCCAGTAGTATCGACTACTCACCCCTCCACTTT. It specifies CASSIDYSPLHF.

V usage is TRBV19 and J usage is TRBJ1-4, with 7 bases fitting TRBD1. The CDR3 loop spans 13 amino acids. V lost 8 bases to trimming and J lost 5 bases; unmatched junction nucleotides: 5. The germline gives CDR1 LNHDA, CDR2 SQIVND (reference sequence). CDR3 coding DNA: TGTGCCAGTGAGGGGGCGCAGAATGAAAAACTGTTTTTT. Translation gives CASEGAQNEKLFF.

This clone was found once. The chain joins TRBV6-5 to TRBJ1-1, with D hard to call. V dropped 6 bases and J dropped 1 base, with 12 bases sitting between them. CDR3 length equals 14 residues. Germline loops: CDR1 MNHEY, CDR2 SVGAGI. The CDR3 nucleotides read TGTGCCAGCAGGATACACCAACCGAACACTGAAGCTTTCTTT. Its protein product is CASRIHQPNTEAFF.

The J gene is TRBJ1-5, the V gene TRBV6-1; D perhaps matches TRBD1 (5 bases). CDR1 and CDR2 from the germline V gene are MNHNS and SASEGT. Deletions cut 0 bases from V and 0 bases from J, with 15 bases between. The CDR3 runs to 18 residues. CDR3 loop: CASSEARLGPISNQPQHF. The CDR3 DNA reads TGTGCCAGCAGTGAAGCGCGATTGGGGCCGATTAGCAATCAGCCCCAGCATTTT.

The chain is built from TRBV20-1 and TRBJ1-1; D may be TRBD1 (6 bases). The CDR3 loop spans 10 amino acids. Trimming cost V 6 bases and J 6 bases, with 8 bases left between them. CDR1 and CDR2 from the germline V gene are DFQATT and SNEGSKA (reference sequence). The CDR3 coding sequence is TGCAGTGCGCCAGGGGCTGAAGCTTTCTTT. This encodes CSAPGAEAFF.

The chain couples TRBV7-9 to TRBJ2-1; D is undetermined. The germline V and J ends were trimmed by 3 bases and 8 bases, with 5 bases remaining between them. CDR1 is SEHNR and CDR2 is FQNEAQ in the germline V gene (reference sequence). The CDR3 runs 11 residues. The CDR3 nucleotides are TGTGCCAGCAGCTTTTCATATGAGCAGTTCTTC. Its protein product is CASSFSYEQFF.

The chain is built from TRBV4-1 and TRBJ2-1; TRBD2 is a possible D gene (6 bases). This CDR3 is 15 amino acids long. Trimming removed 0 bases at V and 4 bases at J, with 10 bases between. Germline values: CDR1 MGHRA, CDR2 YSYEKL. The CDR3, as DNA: TGCGCCAGCAGCCAAGAGGGGGACTCTTACAATGAGCAGTTCTTC. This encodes CASSQEGDSYNEQFF.

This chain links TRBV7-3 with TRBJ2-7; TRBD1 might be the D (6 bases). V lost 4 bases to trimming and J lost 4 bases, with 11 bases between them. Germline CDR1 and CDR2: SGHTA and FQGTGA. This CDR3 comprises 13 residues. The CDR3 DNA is TGTGCCAGCAGCTCCGGGACACTATACGAGCAGTACTTC. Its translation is CASSSGTLYEQYF. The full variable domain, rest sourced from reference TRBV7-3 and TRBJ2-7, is GAGVSQTPSNKVTEKGKYVELRCDPISGHTALYWYRQSLGQGPEFLIYFQGTGAADDSGLPNDRFFAVRPEGSVSTLKIQRTERGDSAVYLCASSSGTLYEQYFGPGTRLTVT.

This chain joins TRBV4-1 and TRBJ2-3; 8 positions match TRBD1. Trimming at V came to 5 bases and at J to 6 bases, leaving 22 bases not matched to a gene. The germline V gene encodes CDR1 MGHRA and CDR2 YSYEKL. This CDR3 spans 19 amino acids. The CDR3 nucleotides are TGCGCCAGCAGCACCATCCCCCTCCGTTTGGGACAGGAAGCCGATACGCAGTATTTT. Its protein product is CASSTIPLRLGQEADTQYF.

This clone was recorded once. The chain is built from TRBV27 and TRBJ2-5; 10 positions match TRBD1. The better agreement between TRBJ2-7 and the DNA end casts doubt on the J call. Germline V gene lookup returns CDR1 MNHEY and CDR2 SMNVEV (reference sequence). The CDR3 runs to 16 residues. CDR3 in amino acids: CASSRNPGQGFFEQYF. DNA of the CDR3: TGTGCCAGCAGTCGTAATCCGGGACAGGGGTTTTTCGAGCAGTACTTC.

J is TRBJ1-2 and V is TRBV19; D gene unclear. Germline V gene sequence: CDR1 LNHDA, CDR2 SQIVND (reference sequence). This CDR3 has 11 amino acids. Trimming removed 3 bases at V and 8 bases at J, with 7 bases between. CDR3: CASSIGRGYTF. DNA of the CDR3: TGTGCCAGTAGTATTGGGCGGGGCTACACCTTC. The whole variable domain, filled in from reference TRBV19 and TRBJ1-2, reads DGGITQSPKYLFRKEGQNVTLSCEQNLNHDAMYWYRQDPGQGLRLIYYSQIVNDFQKGDIAEGYSVSREKKESFPLTVTSAQKNPTAFYLCASSIGRGYTFGSGTRLTVV.

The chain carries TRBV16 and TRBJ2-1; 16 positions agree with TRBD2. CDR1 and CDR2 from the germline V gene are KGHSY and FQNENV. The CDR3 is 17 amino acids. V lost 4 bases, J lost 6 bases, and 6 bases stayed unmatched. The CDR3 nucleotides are TGTGCCAGCAGCCCGGGGACTAGCGGGAGGGCCGGCAATGAGCAGTTCTTC. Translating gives CASSPGTSGRAGNEQFF.

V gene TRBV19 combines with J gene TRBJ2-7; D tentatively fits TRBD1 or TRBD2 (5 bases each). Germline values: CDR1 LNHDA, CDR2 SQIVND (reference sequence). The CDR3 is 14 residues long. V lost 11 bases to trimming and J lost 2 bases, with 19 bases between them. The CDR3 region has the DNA TGTGCCTCAAGCCCGGGACCGAGAACCTACGAGCAGTACTTC. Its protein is CASSPGPRTYEQYF.

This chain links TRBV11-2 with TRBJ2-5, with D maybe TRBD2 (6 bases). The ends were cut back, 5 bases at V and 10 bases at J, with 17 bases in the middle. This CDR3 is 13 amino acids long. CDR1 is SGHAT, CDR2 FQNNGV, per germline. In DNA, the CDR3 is TGTGCCAGCAGCATTAGTGGGGGGTGGGACCAGTACTTC. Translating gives CASSISGGWDQYF.

In DNA form, the CDR3 reads TGTGCCAGCAGCACATACTACAATGAGCAGTTCTTC. It codes for CASSTYYNEQFF. This chain links TRBV25-1 with TRBJ2-1; the D is unclear. CDR3 length equals 12 residues. Looked up from germline, CDR1 is MGHDK and CDR2 is SYGVNS. Trimming cost V 6 bases and J 3 bases, with 6 bases left between them.

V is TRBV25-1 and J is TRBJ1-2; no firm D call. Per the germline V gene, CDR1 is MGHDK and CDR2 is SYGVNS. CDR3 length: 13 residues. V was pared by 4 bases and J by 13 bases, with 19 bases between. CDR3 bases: TGTGCCAGCAGTGTAGGTCGAGGGTTCGGACTCACCTTC. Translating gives CASSVGRGFGLTF.

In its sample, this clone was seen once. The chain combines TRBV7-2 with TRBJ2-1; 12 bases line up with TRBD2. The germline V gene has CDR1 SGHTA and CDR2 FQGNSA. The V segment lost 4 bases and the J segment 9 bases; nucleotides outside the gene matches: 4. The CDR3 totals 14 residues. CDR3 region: CASSSTGLAGEQFF. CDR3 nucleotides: TGTGCCAGCAGCTCAACGGGACTAGCGGGTGAGCAGTTCTTC.

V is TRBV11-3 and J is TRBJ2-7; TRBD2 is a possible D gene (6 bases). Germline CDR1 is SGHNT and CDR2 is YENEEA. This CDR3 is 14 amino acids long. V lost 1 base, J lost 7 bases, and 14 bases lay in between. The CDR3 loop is CASSLGGEVTEQYF. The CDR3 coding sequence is TGTGCCAGCAGCTTAGGGGGGGAAGTGACTGAGCAGTACTTC.

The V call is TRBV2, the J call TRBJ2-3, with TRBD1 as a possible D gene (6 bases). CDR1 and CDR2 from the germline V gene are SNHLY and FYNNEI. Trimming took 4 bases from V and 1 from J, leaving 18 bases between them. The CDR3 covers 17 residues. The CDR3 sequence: CASSGGPRGIRTDTQYF. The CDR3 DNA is TGTGCCAGCAGTGGGGGGCCCCGGGGCATACGCACAGATACGCAGTATTTT.